These T cell receptor beta chains were read from a single sample in a study of T cells in Graves' hyperthyroidism and ophthalmopathy. In TCRdb, the multiplex PCR reads were re-called with MiXCR into one record per CDR3 protein. The profile shows more than 300,000 distinct CDR3 sequences, approximately 13% of them singletons. The sequenced sample was blood. The source of these receptors is a woman aged 25-40 years with Graves' hyperthyroidism. CDR3s include the opening cysteine and the closing phenylalanine or tryptophan. A D gene is named only where the DNA matches it firmly. Part of the rows lack a size; the others show once, few, many or a class for expanded clones.

d_call	clone_size	v_call	j_call	cdr3_nt	cdr3_aa
-	-	TRBV6-2/TRBV6-3	TRBJ2-1	TGTGCCAGCAGTTACTGGCGGAGCTCCTACAATGAGCAGTTCTTC	CASSYWRSSYNEQFF
-	-	TRBV20-1	TRBJ2-5	TGCAGCCTCCAGGCCTCCGGGGACGAGACCCAGTACTTC	CSLQASGDETQYF
TRBD2	many	TRBV15	TRBJ2-1	TGTGCCACCAGCAGCCCTAAAGGGACTAGCGGGAGCCAAAGCTCCTACAATGAGCAGTTCTTC	CATSSPKGTSGSQSSYNEQFF
TRBD2	few	TRBV3-1	TRBJ2-1	TGTGCCAGCAGCCAAGATCTGGTAGCGGGAGTTATCTACAATGAGCAGTTCTTC	CASSQDLVAGVIYNEQFF
-	many	TRBV20-1	TRBJ1-1	TGCAGTGCTAGTTTCCCCGGACGTGGAGCGTGGGTGGTCTTT	CSASFPGRGAWVVF
-	-	TRBV6-5	TRBJ1-4	TGTGCCAGCAGTTACTCGACGGGAGACTGGTCGGAAGGACTGTTTTTT	CASSYSTGDWSEGLFF
-	many	TRBV12-3/TRBV12-4	TRBJ1-2	TGTGCCAGCAGTCGCAGCGGGGTGAACTATGGCTACACCTTC	CASSRSGVNYGYTF
TRBD1	many	TRBV12-3/TRBV12-4	TRBJ2-3	TGTGCCAGCGGACCCCCGGGACAGGGCACAGATACGCAGTATTTT	CASGPPGQGTDTQYF
-	many	TRBV2	TRBJ2-4	TGTGCCAGCAGGCAGGAGATAAACATTCAGTACTTC	CASRQEINIQYF
-	-	TRBV7-9	TRBJ2-5	TGTGCCAGCAGCGGCCAGATACAAGAGACCCAGTACTTC	CASSGQIQETQYF
TRBD2	-	TRBV29-1	TRBJ2-2	TGCAGCGTTCGGGGGGTGAACACCGGGGAGCTGTTTTTT	CSVRGVNTGELFF
TRBD2	-	TRBV5-4	TRBJ2-3	TGTGCCAGCAGCTCTAATCCTAGCGGGAGTCTCGCAGATACGCAGTATTTT	CASSSNPSGSLADTQYF
-	few	TRBV7-9	TRBJ2-2	TGTGCCAGCAGCCCTCGCCGGGGTAACACCGGGGAGCTGTTTTTT	CASSPRRGNTGELFF
TRBD2	many	TRBV20-1	TRBJ2-3	TGCAGTGCTCCCCCCGTCAACGCGGGAGACACAGATACGCAGTATTTT	CSAPPVNAGDTDTQYF
-	-	TRBV20-1	TRBJ2-3	TGCAGTGCTAGACCTCCGTATAGCACAGATACGCAGTATTTT	CSARPPYSTDTQYF
-	-	TRBV5-6	TRBJ2-2	TGTGCCAGCAGCTTGGTACCCGACAGGAACACCGGGGAGCTGTTTTTT	CASSLVPDRNTGELFF
-	many	TRBV20-1	TRBJ2-1	TGCAGTGCTAGGCGGGACTTCCCCAATGAGCAGTTCTTC	CSARRDFPNEQFF
-	-	TRBV2	TRBJ1-2	TGTGCCAGCAGTTCAATAGGGGGATCGAGTGGCTACACCTTC	CASSSIGGSSGYTF
TRBD1	-	TRBV19	TRBJ1-2	TGTGCCAGTAGTCCCCGGGACAGTCAATTCAACTATGGCTACACCTTC	CASSPRDSQFNYGYTF
TRBD2	-	TRBV7-2	TRBJ2-3	TGTGCCAGCAGCCTCAGCGGGAGGGGAAACACAGATACGCAGTATTTT	CASSLSGRGNTDTQYF
TRBD1	many	TRBV30	TRBJ1-2	TGTGCCTGGAATCTCCTGGGACAGGCATATGGCTACACCTTC	CAWNLLGQAYGYTF
-	-	TRBV18	TRBJ1-1	TGTGCCAGCTCACCAGCAGGCGGCACTGGAGCTTTCTTT	CASSPAGGTGAFF
TRBD2	few	TRBV20-1	TRBJ2-2	TGCAGTGCAGCGTGGGAGGGGAACACCGGGGAGCTGTTTTTT	CSAAWEGNTGELFF
-	few	TRBV20-1	TRBJ2-3	TGCAGTGCTAGAGAATCTCCTCCGGGGGCGCAGTATTTT	CSARESPPGAQYF
-	-	TRBV29-1	TRBJ2-5	TGCAGCGTTGAGGGCAGGGGGGCCCAAGAGACCCAGTACTTC	CSVEGRGAQETQYF
TRBD1	-	TRBV25-1	TRBJ1-1	TGTGCCAGCAGTGCGGGGACAGGGGCTTTCCGGACTTTCTTT	CASSAGTGAFRTFF
-	many	TRBV28	TRBJ1-5	TGTGCCAGCAGTTTGCAGGGGCCAGGCAATCAGCCCCAGCATTTT	CASSLQGPGNQPQHF
TRBD2	few	TRBV29-1	TRBJ2-1	TGCAGCGTTGTGCGGGAGGGCCTAGAGCAGTTCTTC	CSVVREGLEQFF
-	many	TRBV12-3/TRBV12-4	TRBJ2-2	TGTGCCAGCAGAAGCGACACCGGGGAGCTGTTTTTT	CASRSDTGELFF
TRBD1	many	TRBV6-2/TRBV6-3	TRBJ2-1	TGTGCCAGTACCCCTTCCAGGGGGCGTCTGTATGAGCAGTTCTTC	CASTPSRGRLYEQFF
TRBD2	-	TRBV11-2	TRBJ2-1	TGTGCCAGCAGCTTAGGTGTCGGGAGGGCCGGCGAGCAGTTCTTC	CASSLGVGRAGEQFF
-	-	TRBV20-1	TRBJ2-6	TGCAGTGCTAGAATTGACGCTGGGGCCAACGTCCTGACTTTC	CSARIDAGANVLTF